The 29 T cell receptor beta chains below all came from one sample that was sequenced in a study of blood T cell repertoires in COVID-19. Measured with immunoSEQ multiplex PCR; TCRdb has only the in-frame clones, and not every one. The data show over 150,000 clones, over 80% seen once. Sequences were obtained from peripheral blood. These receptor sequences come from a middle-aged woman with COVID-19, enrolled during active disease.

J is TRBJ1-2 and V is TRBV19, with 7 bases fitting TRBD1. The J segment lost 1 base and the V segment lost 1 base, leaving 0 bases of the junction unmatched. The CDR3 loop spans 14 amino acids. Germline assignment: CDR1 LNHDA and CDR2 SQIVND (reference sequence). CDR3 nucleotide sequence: TGTGCCAGTAGTATAGGGGACAGTAACTATGGCTACACCTTC. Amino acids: CASSIGDSNYGYTF.

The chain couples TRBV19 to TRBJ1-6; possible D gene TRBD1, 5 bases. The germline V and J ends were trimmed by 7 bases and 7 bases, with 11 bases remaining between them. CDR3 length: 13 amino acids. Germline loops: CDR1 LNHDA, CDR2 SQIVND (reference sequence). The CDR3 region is CASKGAHNSPLHF. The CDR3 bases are TGTGCCAGTAAAGGGGCTCACAATTCACCCCTCCACTTT.

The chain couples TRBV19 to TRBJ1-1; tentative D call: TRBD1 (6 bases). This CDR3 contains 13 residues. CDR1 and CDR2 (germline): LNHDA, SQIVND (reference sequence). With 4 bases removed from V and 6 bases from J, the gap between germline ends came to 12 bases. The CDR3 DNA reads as TGTGCCAGTAGTACGGGGGGGGCGTCTGAAGCTTTCTTT. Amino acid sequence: CASSTGGASEAFF.

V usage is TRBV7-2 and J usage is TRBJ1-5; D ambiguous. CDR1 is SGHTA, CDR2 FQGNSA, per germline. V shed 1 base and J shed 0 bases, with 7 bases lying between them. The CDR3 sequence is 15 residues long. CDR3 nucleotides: TGTGCCAGCAGCTTAGGGCCTTTTAGCAATCAGCCCCAGCATTTT. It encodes CASSLGPFSNQPQHF.

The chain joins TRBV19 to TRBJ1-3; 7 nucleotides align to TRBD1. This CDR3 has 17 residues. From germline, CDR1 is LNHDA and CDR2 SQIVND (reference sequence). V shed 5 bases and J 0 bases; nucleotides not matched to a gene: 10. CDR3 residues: CASSPRGTAHSGNTIYF. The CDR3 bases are TGTGCCAGTAGTCCTCGCGGGACAGCCCACTCTGGAAACACCATATATTTT.

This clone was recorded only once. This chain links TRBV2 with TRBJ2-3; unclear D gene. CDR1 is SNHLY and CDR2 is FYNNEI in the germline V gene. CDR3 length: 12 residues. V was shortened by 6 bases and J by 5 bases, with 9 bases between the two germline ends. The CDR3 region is CASSLTRDTQYF. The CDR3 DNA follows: TGTGCCAGCAGCCTGACACGAGATACGCAGTATTTT. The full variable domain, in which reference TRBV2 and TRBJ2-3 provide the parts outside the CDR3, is EPEVTQTPSHQVTQMGQEVILRCVPISNHLYFYWYRQILGQKVEFLVSFYNNEISEKSEIFDDQFSVERPDGSNFTLKIRSTKLEDSAMYFCASSLTRDTQYFGPGTRLTVL.

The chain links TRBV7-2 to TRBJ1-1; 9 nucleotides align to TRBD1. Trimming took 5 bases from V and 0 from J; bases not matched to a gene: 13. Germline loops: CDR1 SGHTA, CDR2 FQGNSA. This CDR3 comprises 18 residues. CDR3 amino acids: CASSVGSGTGRVNTEAFF. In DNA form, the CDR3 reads TGTGCCAGCAGCGTAGGATCCGGGACAGGGAGGGTGAACACTGAAGCTTTCTTT.

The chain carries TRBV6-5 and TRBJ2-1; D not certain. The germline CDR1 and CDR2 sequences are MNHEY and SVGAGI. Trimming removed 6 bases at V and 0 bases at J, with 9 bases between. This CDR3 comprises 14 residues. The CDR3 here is CASSQITSYNEQFF. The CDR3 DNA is TGTGCCAGCAGCCAGATCACCTCCTACAATGAGCAGTTCTTC.

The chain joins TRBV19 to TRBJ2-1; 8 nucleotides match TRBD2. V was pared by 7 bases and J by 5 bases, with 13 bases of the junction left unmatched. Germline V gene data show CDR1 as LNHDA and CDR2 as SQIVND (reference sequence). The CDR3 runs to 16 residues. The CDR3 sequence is CASTSFSGTRDNEQFF. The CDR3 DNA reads TGTGCCAGTACCTCTTTTTCCGGGACTAGAGACAATGAGCAGTTCTTC.

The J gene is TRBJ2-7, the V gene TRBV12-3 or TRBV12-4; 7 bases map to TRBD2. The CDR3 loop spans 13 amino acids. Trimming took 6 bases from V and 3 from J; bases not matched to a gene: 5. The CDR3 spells CASSAGTIYEQYF. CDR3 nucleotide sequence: TGTGCCAGCAGCGCCGGGACTATCTACGAGCAGTACTTC.

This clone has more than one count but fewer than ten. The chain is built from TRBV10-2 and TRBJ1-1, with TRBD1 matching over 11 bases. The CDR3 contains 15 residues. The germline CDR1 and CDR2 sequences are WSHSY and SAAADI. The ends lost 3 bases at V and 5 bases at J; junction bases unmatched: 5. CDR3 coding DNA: TGCGCCAGCAGTGACCCCCGGGACAGGGGGACTGAAGCTTTCTTT. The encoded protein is CASSDPRDRGTEAFF.

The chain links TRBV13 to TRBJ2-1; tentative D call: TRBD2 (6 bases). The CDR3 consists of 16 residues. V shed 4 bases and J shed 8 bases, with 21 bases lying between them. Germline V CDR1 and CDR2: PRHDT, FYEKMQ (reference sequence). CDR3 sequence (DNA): TGTGCCAGCAGCTCTGGTGGAGGGAACACCCCAGATGAGCAGTTCTTC. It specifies CASSSGGGNTPDEQFF. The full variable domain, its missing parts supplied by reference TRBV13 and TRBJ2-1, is AAGVIQSPRHLIKEKRETATLKCYPIPRHDTVYWYQQGPGQDPQFLISFYEKMQSDKGSIPDRFSAQQFSDYHSELNMSSLELGDSALYFCASSSGGGNTPDEQFFGPGTRLTVL.

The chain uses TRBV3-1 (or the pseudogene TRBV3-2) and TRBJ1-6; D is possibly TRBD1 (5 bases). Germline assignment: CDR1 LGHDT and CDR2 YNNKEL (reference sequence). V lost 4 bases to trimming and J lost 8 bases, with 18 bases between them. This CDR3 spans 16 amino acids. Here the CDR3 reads CASSPLGGATDSPLHF. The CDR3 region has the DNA TGTGCCAGCAGCCCACTGGGGGGAGCGACAGATTCACCCCTCCACTTT.

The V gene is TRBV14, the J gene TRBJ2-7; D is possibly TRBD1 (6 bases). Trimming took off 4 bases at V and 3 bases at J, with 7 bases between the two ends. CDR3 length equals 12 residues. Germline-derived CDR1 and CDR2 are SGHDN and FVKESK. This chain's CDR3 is CASSPGHYEQYF. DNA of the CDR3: TGTGCCAGCAGCCCGGGACACTACGAGCAGTACTTC.

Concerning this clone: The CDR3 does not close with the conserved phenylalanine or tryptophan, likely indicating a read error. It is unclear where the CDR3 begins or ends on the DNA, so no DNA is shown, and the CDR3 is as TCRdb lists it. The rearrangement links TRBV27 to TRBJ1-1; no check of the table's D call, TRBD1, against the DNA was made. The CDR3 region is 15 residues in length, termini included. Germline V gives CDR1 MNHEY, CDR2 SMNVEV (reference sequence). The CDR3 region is CASSLVAPGTGAAEY.

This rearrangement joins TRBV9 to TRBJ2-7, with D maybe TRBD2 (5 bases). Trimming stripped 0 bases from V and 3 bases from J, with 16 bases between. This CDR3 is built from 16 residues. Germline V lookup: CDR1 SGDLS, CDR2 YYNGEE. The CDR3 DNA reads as TGTGCCAGCAGCGTAGCGTCGGCTATTGGGAGCTACGAGCAGTACTTC. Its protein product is CASSVASAIGSYEQYF.

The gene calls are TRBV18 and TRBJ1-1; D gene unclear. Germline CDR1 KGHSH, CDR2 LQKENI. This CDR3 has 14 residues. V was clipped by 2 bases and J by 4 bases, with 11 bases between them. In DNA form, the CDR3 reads TGTGCCAGCTCACCAGTTGCCCTGCGCACTGAAGCTTTCTTT. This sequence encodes CASSPVALRTEAFF.

The CDR3 sequence is CASSEGGYYNEQFF. The CDR3 DNA follows: TGTGCCAGCAGTGAAGGCGGCTACTACAATGAGCAGTTCTTC. This chain uses TRBV6-1 with TRBJ2-1, with no clear D. Looked up from germline, CDR1 is MNHNS and CDR2 is SASEGT. This CDR3 has 14 amino acids. Trimming took 1 base from V and 3 from J, leaving 7 bases between them.

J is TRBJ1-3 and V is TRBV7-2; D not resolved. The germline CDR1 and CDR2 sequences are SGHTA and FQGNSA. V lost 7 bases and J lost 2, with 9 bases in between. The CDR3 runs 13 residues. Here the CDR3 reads CASNTGTGNTIYF. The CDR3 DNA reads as TGTGCCAGCAACACGGGGACTGGAAACACCATATATTTT.

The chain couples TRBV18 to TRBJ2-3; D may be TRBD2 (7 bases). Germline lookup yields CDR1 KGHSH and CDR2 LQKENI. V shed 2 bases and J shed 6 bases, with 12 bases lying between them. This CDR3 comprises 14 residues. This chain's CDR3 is CASSPSRGGDTQYF. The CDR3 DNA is TGTGCCAGCTCACCAAGCAGGGGAGGGGATACGCAGTATTTT.

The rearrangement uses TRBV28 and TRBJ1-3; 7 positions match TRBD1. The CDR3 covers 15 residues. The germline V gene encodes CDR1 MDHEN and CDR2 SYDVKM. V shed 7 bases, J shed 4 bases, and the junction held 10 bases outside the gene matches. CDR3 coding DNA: TGTGCCAGCATTCCAGACAGGGTAGTGGGAAACACCATATATTTT. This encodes CASIPDRVVGNTIYF. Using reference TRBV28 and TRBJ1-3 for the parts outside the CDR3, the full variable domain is DVKVTQSSRYLVKRTGEKVFLECVQDMDHENMFWYRQDPGLGLRLIYFSYDVKMKEKGDIPEGYSVSREKKERFSLILESASTNQTSMYLCASIPDRVVGNTIYFGEGSWLTVV.

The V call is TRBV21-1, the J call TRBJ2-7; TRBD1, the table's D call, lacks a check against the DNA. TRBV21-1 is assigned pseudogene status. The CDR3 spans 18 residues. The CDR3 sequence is CASSPRGRKQGGSGEQYF. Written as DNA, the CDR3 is TGTGCCAGCAGCCCACGCGGTAGAAAACAGGGCGGCTCTGGCGAGCAGTACTTC.

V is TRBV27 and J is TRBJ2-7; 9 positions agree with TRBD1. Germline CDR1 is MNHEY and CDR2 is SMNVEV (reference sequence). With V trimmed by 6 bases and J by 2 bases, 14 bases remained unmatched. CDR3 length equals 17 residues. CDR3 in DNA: TGTGCCAGCAGCTTTGAACCGGGACAGGGCTGGCCCTACGAGCAGTACTTC. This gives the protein CASSFEPGQGWPYEQYF.

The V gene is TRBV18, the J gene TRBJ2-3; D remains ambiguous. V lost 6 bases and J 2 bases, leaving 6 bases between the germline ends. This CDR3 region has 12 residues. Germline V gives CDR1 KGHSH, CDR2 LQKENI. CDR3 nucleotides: TGTGCCAGCTCCGTCTTCACAGATACGCAGTATTTT. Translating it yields CASSVFTDTQYF.

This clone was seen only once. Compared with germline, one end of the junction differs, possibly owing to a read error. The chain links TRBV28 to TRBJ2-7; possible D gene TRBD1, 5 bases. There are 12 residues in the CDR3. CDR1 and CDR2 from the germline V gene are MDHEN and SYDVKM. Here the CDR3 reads CVSSSDRYEQYF. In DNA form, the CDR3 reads TGTGTCAGCAGTTCCGACAGATACGAGCAGTACTTC.

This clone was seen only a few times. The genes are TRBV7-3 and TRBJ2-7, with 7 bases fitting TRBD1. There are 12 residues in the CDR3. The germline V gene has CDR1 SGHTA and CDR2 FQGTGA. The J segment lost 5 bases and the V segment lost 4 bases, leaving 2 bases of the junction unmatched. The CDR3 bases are TGTGCCAGCAGCTACAGGGGTGACGAGCAGTACTTC. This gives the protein CASSYRGDEQYF. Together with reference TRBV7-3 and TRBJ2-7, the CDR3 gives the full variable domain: GAGVSQTPSNKVTEKGKYVELRCDPISGHTALYWYRQSLGQGPEFLIYFQGTGAADDSGLPNDRFFAVRPEGSVSTLKIQRTERGDSAVYLCASSYRGDEQYFGPGTRLTVT.

Here the CDR3 DNA reads TGTGCCAGCAGCGGATGGCAGGGGGCTACCGGGGAGCTGTTTTTT. It codes for CASSGWQGATGELFF. The V and J genes are TRBV7-9 and TRBJ2-2; TRBD1 agrees at 8 bases. CDR3 length equals 15 residues. Germline V gene lookup returns CDR1 SEHNR and CDR2 FQNEAQ (reference sequence). V lost 5 bases to trimming and J lost 5 bases; unmatched junction nucleotides: 7.

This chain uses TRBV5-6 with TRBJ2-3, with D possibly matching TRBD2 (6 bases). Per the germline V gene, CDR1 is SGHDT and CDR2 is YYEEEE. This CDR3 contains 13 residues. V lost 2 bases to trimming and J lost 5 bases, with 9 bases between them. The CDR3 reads CASSFGRGDTQYF. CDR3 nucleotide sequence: TGTGCCAGCAGCTTCGGGCGGGGAGATACGCAGTATTTT.

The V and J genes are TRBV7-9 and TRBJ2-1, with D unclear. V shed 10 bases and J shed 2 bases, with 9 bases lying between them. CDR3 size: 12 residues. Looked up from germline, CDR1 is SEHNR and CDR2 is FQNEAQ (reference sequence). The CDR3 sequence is CATLSAYNEQFF. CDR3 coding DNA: TGTGCCACTTTATCGGCCTACAATGAGCAGTTCTTC.